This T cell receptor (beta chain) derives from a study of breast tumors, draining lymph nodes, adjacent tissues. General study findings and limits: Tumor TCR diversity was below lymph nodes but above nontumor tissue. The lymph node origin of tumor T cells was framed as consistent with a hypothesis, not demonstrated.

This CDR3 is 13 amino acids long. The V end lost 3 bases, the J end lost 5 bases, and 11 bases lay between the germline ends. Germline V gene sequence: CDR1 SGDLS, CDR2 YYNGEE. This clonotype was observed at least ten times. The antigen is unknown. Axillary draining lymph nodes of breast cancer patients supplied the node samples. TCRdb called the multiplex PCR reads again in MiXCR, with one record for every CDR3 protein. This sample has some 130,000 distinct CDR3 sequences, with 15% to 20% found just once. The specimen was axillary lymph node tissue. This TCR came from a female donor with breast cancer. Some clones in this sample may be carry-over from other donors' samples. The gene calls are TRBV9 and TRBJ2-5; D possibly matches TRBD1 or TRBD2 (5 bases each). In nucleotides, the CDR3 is TGTGCCAGCAGCGGCCGGTGGGGGGAGACCCAGTACTTC. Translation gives CASSGRWGETQYF. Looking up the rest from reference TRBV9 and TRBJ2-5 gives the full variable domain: DSGVTQTPKHLITATGQRVTLRCSPRSGDLSVYWYQQSLDQGLQFLIQYYNGEERAKGNILERFSAQQFPDLHSELNLSSLELGDSALYFCASSGRWGETQYFGPGTRLLVL.